The 9 T cell receptor beta chains reported below all come from one sample, sequenced in a study of cytotoxic CD8 clonotypes in ibrutinib-treated CLL. The data were produced by immunoSEQ multiplex PCR, yet TCRdb's version contains in-frame clones alone and is incomplete. This sample has some 130,000 clones, with around 85% found just once. The sequencing here drew on PBMCs, taken after 24 months of ibrutinib treatment. These receptors all come from a human donor with chronic lymphocytic leukemia.

The chain recombines TRBV5-1 with TRBJ2-3; 8 nucleotides agree with TRBD1. The germline V gene has CDR1 SGHRS and CDR2 YFSETQ. V dropped 7 bases and J dropped 0; count of bases not matched to a gene: 7. The CDR3 length is 15 residues. CDR3 in DNA: TGCGCCAGCTCCGGGACAGGACGGAGCACAGATACGCAGTATTTT. Residues: CASSGTGRSTDTQYF.

The rearrangement links TRBV28 to TRBJ1-4; 7 bases align to TRBD1. Germline V CDR1 and CDR2: MDHEN, SYDVKM. Germline trimming cut 6 bases from V and 4 bases from J; bases unmatched to any gene: 8. CDR3 length equals 15 residues. In nucleotides, the CDR3 is TGTGCCAGCAGGTTCAGGACAGGCAATAATGAAAAACTGTTTTTT. This encodes CASRFRTGNNEKLFF.

The chain joins TRBV7-3 to TRBJ2-5; TRBD1 is a possible D gene (5 bases). This CDR3 is built from 14 residues. Germline V gene lookup returns CDR1 SGHTA and CDR2 FQGTGA. Trimming left V 3 bases short and J 1 base short, with 9 bases between. The DNA for the CDR3 is TGTGCCAGCAGCTTGGGGCCGGCCCAAGAGACCCAGTACTTC. Translation: CASSLGPAQETQYF.

This chain joins TRBV21-1 and TRBJ1-1; the D call of TRBD1 is as the table states it, not checked on the DNA. TRBV21-1 is a pseudogene. The CDR3 length is 19 residues. The CDR3 DNA follows: TGTGCCAGCAGCAAAGTCCCGACAGGGGGCCCTGCTATGAACACTGAAGCTTTCTTT. Translating gives CASSKVPTGGPAMNTEAFF.

Written as DNA, the CDR3 is TGTGCCATCAGTGAGTCTCAGGGGGGGTCTAACGAGCAGTACTTC. It encodes CAISESQGGSNEQYF. The V call is TRBV10-3, the J call TRBJ2-7; D is tentatively TRBD1 or TRBD2 (7 bases each). This CDR3 region has 15 residues. V was clipped by 0 bases and J by 5 bases, with 14 bases between them. Germline V lookup: CDR1 ENHRY, CDR2 SYGVKD.

The genes are TRBV4-2 and TRBJ1-1; D gene ambiguous. CDR1 is LGHNA and CDR2 is YNFKEQ in the germline V gene. CDR3 size: 16 residues. V was pared by 0 bases and J by 5 bases, with 16 bases between. Written as DNA, the CDR3 is TGTGCCAGCAGCCAAGAAGGTGGGCGTGGTAGGACTGAAGCTTTCTTT. Amino acids: CASSQEGGRGRTEAFF.

This chain connects TRBV7-3 to TRBJ1-1, with D possibly matching TRBD1 (6 bases). The V and J ends lost 3 bases and 4 bases respectively, with 12 bases between them. The CDR3 sequence is 14 residues long. Per the germline V gene, CDR1 is SGHTA and CDR2 is FQGTGA. CDR3 amino acids: CASSFGGRGTEAFF. The CDR3 DNA reads as TGTGCCAGCAGCTTCGGGGGGCGAGGCACTGAAGCTTTCTTT.

This chain joins TRBV4-2 and TRBJ2-1; tentative D call: TRBD2 (6 bases). Per germline, CDR1 LGHNA and CDR2 YNFKEQ. The CDR3 length is 17 residues. V was pared by 1 base and J by 6 bases, with 19 bases between. The CDR3 loop reads CASSQGEGVGRGNEQFF. CDR3 coding DNA: TGTGCCAGCAGCCAAGGAGAAGGGGTCGGGCGGGGCAATGAGCAGTTCTTC.

This rearrangement joins TRBV30 to TRBJ2-4; D not certain. Per the germline V gene, CDR1 is GTSNPN and CDR2 is SVGIG (reference sequence). V lost 8 bases and J lost 7, with 12 bases in between. The CDR3 has 11 residues. The CDR3 DNA follows: TGTGCCGGGGAAGGTAGGAACATTCAGTACTTC. It specifies CAGEGRNIQYF.